Here is one TCR beta chain with its context. The record originates from a study of cytomegalovirus exposure and HLA in healthy donors. This CDR3 contains 15 residues. Germline CDR1 is LNHNV and CDR2 is YYDKDF (reference sequence). The junction had 3 bases not matched to a gene; V was cut back by 1 base and J by 3 bases. In the PCR, 60 Vbeta and 13 Jbeta primers were used. The assay was immunoSEQ multiplex PCR, and TCRdb's table has in-frame clones only and misses some. The table has about 160,000 clones, roughly two thirds seen once; the top ten hold roughly 3%. This receptor was taken from a woman aged 25-40 years in good health and CMV-seronegative. The J gene is TRBJ2-3, the V gene TRBV15; TRBD2 aligns across 8 bases. Sequenced sample: PBMCs. CDR3: CATSRGGGRTDTQYF. Written as DNA, the CDR3 is TGTGCCACCAGCAGAGGAGGCGGGAGGACAGATACGCAGTATTTT.